This TCR beta chain derives from a study of blood T cell repertoires in COVID-19. At the level of the study: Researchers got acute and convalescent COVID-19 samples from the United States, Italy and Spain. The analysed material was cDNA or gDNA that came from T cells, B-cell-depleted T cells, or PBMCs.

As to this clone: At one end the junction does not follow the germline gene, possibly because of a read error.

Using immunoSEQ multiplex PCR, the repertoire was profiled, and TCRdb retains in-frame clones only, with some absent. The sample includes a few hundred thousand clones, around 82% of them seen just once. Patients at the Seattle site were enrolled during active infection and followed longitudinally. Germline-derived CDR1 and CDR2 are MGHRA and YSYEKL. The CDR3 sequence is 17 residues long. This chain connects TRBV4-1 to TRBJ1-4; no firm D call. The sequence was collected from a person aged 65-85 years with COVID-19, enrolled during active disease. The sample was peripheral blood. The CDR3 nucleotides read TGCGCCAGCAGCCCCCAAGGCCCCACTGGAGTTAATGAAGAACTGTTTTTT. Protein product: CASSPQGPTGVNEELFF.